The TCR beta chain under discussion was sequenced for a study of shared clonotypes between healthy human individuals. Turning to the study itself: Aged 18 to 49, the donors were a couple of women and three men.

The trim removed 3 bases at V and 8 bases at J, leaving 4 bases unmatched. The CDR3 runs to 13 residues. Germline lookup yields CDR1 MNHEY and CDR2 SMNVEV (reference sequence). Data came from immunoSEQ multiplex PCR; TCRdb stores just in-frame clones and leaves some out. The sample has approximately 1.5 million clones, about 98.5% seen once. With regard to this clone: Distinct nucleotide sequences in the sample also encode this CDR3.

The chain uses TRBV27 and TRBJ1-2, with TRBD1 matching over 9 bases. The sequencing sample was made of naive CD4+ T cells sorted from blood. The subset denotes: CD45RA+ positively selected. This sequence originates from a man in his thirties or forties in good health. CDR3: CASSFTGGRGYTF. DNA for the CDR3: TGTGCCAGCAGTTTTACAGGGGGCAGGGGCTACACCTTC.